A single sample is the source of the 6 T cell receptor beta chains below, sequenced in a study of T cell repertoires in cytomegalovirus infection. TCRdb redid the calling of the reads with MiXCR, one entry per CDR3 protein. Among some 450,000 distinct CDR3 sequences listed, about 33% were seen once. What was sequenced was PBMCs. These TCRs come from a human donor in good health (CMV status not recorded). Some clones in this sample may be carry-over from other donors' samples.

Comments on this clonotype: One end of the junction does not line up with germline, which may come from a read error. The chain carries TRBV19 and TRBJ1-1; D uncertain. The CDR3 contains 13 residues. Germline CDR1 is LNHDA and CDR2 is SQIVND (reference sequence). The DNA for the CDR3 is TGTGCCAGTAGTAGGCTGATGAACACTGAAGCTTTATTT. Amino acid sequence: CASSRLMNTEALF. The variable domain in full, completed from reference TRBV19 and TRBJ1-1, reads DGGITQSPKYLFRKEGQNVTLSCEQNLNHDAMYWYRQDPGQGLRLIYYSQIVNDFQKGDIAEGYSVSREKKESFPLTVTSAQKNPTAFYLCASSRLMNTEALFGQGTRLTVV.

The chain recombines TRBV6-4 with TRBJ2-2, with 7 bases that match TRBD1. The CDR3 is 17 residues long. Germline-derived CDR1 and CDR2 are MRHNA and SNTAGT. V shed 6 bases, J shed 5 bases, and the junction held 15 bases outside the gene matches. CDR3 sequence (DNA): TGTGCCAGCAGCCAAGTCTCTATTCTACAGGGGACCGGGGAGCTGTTTTTT. Residues: CASSQVSILQGTGELFF.

V and J are TRBV27 and TRBJ2-7, with 11 bases identical to TRBD2. J was trimmed by 3 bases and V by 2 bases; bases with no gene match: 3. The CDR3 length is 15 residues. Germline CDR1 MNHEY, CDR2 SMNVEV (reference sequence). The CDR3 spells CASSLTGTSGYEQYF. The CDR3 DNA reads as TGTGCCAGCAGTTTAACGGGGACTAGCGGCTACGAGCAGTACTTC.

This clonotype was counted ten times or more. The chain is built from TRBV7-9 and TRBJ2-1; weak D call: TRBD2 (5 bases). V shed 4 bases and J shed 2 bases, with 15 bases lying between them. The V gene's germline CDR1 is SEHNR and CDR2 FQNEAQ (reference sequence). This CDR3 spans 16 amino acids. CDR3 DNA: TGTGCCAGCAGCTCCCGACTTAGGCGGGCCTACAATGAGCAGTTCTTC. Translation gives CASSSRLRRAYNEQFF.

This clonotype appeared many times. The chain joins TRBV7-2 to TRBJ1-2; 9 bases are a match to TRBD1. CDR1 and CDR2 (germline): SGHTA, FQGNSA. V lost 3 bases, J lost 4 bases, and 9 bases stayed unmatched. CDR3 length equals 16 residues. In DNA form, the CDR3 reads TGTGCCAGCAGCTTCCTCGCCGGGACAGGGTTCTATGGCTACACCTTC. Protein: CASSFLAGTGFYGYTF.

This clonotype has only one observation. CDR3 DNA sequence: TGTGCCAGCAGTTTGTTAGCCCATTCCCGAGAGACCCAGTACTTC. It yields the protein CASSLLAHSRETQYF. The V call is TRBV6-5, the J call TRBJ2-5; D remains unclear. Per the germline V gene, CDR1 is MNHEY and CDR2 is SVGAGI. Deletions cut 4 bases from V and 4 bases from J, with 16 bases between. The CDR3 has 15 residues.